The source of this TCR beta chain is a study of blood T cell repertoires in COVID-19. Study background: PBMCs, B-cell-depleted T cells, or T cells provided the cDNA or gDNA that made up the material.

How the authors handled the data: Estimated nucleated cell counts came from reference gene primer amplification. The assay was immunoSEQ multiplex PCR, and TCRdb's table has in-frame clones only and misses some. The V and J calls and clone size come from that table; D and trimming were worked out from the DNA. The data contain roughly 220,000 clones, 70% to 90% of them singletons. The CDR3 extends over 16 amino acids. V shed 4 bases and J shed 1 base, with 16 bases lying between them. The V gene's germline CDR1 is MGHRA and CDR2 YSYEKL. The sample comprised peripheral blood. The sequence derives from a man younger than 45 who had recovered from COVID-19. The chain carries TRBV4-1 and TRBJ1-2; tentative D call: TRBD1 (6 bases). The CDR3 DNA reads as TGCGCCAGCAGCCCTATGGTGGGGGCCCTTAACTATGGCTACACCTTC. Protein sequence: CASSPMVGALNYGYTF.